One TCR beta chain is described in this entry. Its antigen is unknown. Vbeta (60) and Jbeta (13) primers were used in the PCR. Generated by immunoSEQ multiplex PCR, the TCRdb table keeps only in-frame clones and is missing some. The data contain approximately 59,000 clones, approximately 80% of them singletons. The sample originates from a study of cytomegalovirus exposure and HLA in healthy donors. At the level of the study: Ancestry clustering placed roughly four fifths of roughly 410 genotyped donors in the Caucasian-associated cluster. Study observations and caveats: It was reported in a later analysis that an Asian-associated ancestry cluster showed fewer N-insertions than the approximately 670-donor mean. The study designated around 150 TCR beta chains cytomegalovirus-associated. With later analysis, a missense DCLRE1C variant became linked to TCR beta V- and J-gene trimming.

Germline V CDR1 and CDR2: MNHEY, SMNVEV (reference sequence). The germline V and J ends were trimmed by 3 bases and 7 bases, with 6 bases remaining between them. CDR3 length: 12 amino acids. The sample comprised PBMCs. This sequence joins TRBV27 and TRBJ2-2; D remains ambiguous. The TCR was taken from a girl aged 5-17 years in good health and CMV-seropositive. CDR3 residues: CASSFVIGELFF. The DNA for the CDR3 is TGTGCCAGCAGTTTTGTAATCGGGGAGCTGTTTTTT.